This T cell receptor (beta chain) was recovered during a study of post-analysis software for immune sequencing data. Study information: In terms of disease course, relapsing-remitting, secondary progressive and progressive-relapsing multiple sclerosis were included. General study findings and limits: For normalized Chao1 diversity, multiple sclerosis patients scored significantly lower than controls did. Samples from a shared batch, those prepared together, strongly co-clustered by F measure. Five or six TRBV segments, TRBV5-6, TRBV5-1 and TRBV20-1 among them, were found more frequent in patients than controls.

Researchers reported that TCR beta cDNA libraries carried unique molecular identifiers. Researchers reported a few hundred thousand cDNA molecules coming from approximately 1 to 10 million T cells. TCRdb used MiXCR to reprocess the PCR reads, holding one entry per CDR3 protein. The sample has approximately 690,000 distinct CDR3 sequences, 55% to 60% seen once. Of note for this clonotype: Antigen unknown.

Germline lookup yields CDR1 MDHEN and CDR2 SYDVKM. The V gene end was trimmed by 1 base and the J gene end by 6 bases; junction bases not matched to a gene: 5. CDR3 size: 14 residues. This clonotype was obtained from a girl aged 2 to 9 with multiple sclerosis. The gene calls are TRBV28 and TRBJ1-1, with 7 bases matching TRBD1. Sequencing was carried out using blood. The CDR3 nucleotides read TGTGCCAGCAGTTTATTAGGGGGCGGAGCTGAAGCTTTCTTT. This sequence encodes CASSLLGGGAEAFF.